This T cell receptor beta chain was profiled in a study of CD8 T cells in Susac syndrome. This CDR3 spans 13 amino acids. V lost 3 bases to trimming and J lost 4 bases, with 10 bases between them. CDR1 GTSNPN and CDR2 SVGIG come from the germline V gene (reference sequence). A quantity of roughly 0.5 to 1 ug RNA underwent reverse transcription using random hexamers. It was immunoSEQ multiplex PCR that amplified TCR beta CDR3 across 54 Vbeta and 13 Jbeta. TCRdb re-called the immunoSEQ multiplex PCR reads with MiXCR, one entry per CDR3 protein. The repertoire holds about 200,000 distinct CDR3 sequences, with under 95% as singletons. TCR beta sequences were obtained from blood CD8+ and CD4+ T cells.

The gene calls are TRBV30 and TRBJ1-5, with unresolved D. The clonotype originates from a human donor in good health. Sequenced input: CD4+ T cells from PBMCs. CDR3 amino acids: CAWSQQPNQPQHF. The DNA of the CDR3 is TGTGCCTGGAGCCAACAGCCGAATCAGCCCCAGCATTTT.